Described below is a single T cell receptor (beta chain) sequence and its context. The target antigen is unknown. The record originates from a study of shared clonotypes between healthy human individuals. The overall study: Used for every donor were three CD4 naive, three CD4 memory, two CD8 naive and one CD8 memory plate.

Study-level results: Estimated richness was generally greater in naive than memory subsets.

Germline V CDR1 and CDR2: SGDLS, YYNGEE. The CDR3 runs 14 residues. The V and J ends lost 0 bases and 5 bases respectively, with 12 bases between them. Measured with immunoSEQ multiplex PCR; TCRdb has only the in-frame clones, and not every one. The sample carries about 590,000 clones, roughly 95% recorded once. CD45RO-negative, CCR7-positively selected cells formed the naive CD8 fraction, excluding terminally differentiated effector memory CD45RA+ cells. All participating donors were Caucasian adults from Nashville, Tennessee. The material sequenced was naive CD8+ T cells sorted from blood. The chain is built from TRBV9 and TRBJ2-7; no definite D call. The sequence came from a woman aged 25 to 39 in good health. CDR3 DNA sequence: TGTGCCAGCAGCGTAGGCGACCCGGTCGACGAGCAGTACTTC. It codes for CASSVGDPVDEQYF.